This T cell receptor (beta chain) originates from a study of T cells in Graves' hyperthyroidism and ophthalmopathy. Germline CDR1 and CDR2: MGHRA and YSYEKL. The ends lost 1 base at V and 1 base at J; junction bases unmatched: 10. The CDR3 is 17 amino acids. Whole-study results and caveats: Model output signaled ophthalmopathy a median 6.5 months ahead of onset.

RNA transcripts were the template for amplifying TCR beta CDR3 regions. An initial round of RT-PCR targeting the TCR CDR3 relied on the HTBI primer set. MiXCR was run by TCRdb on the multiplex PCR reads, yielding one entry per CDR3 protein. The profile shows some 700,000 distinct CDR3 sequences, roughly 17% of them singletons. Patients aged 18 to 65 with hyperthyroidism were newly diagnosed, with duration under 2 months. A note on this clonotype: Antigen: not known.

This chain connects TRBV4-1 to TRBJ2-7, with 7 bases lining up with TRBD1. This receptor was identified in a man aged 50-59 years with Graves' hyperthyroidism. What was sequenced was blood. The DNA for the CDR3 is TGCGCCAGCAGCCAAGGGGCCCCGGGACAGCTATCCTACGAGCAGTACTTC. It is translated as CASSQGAPGQLSYEQYF.